Detailed here is one TCR beta chain. Antigen: not known. These data come from a study of vaccination and CD4 T cells after COVID-19. Sequenced with the Oncomine TCR Beta short-read assay was DNA taken from cultured CD4+ T cells. The authors extracted genomic DNA from cultured CD4+ T cells. TCRdb itself ran the PCR reads through MiXCR, one entry per CDR3 protein. The table shows 11,000 or so distinct CDR3 sequences, with less than 35% occurring only once. The treatment: approximately 9-day PBMC culture with coronavirus spike peptide pools or control peptides (ViraFEST assay). Sequenced input: cultured CD4+ T cells from blood. The receptor comes from a human donor with COVID-19.

Here the CDR3 reads CASSLGPAGRLFF. As DNA, the CDR3 is TGTGCCAGCAGCCTAGGACCCGCCGGGCGGCTGTTTTTT. The rearrangement uses TRBV6-2 or TRBV6-3 and TRBJ1-4, with D uncertain. In germline, CDR1 is MNHEY, CDR2 SVGEGT. The CDR3 extends over 13 amino acids. Between the trimmed V and J ends, which lost 6 bases and 14 bases, there was a span of 19 bases.